One TCR beta chain is described in this entry. These data come from a study of OX40 agonist ivuxolimab in advanced cancers. Profiled with immunoSEQ multiplex PCR; TCRdb holds only in-frame clones, not every one. The sample records tens of thousands of clones, around 85% being singletons. This TCR came from an adult with an advanced solid tumor such as melanoma, head and neck, liver or kidney cancer. The sample consisted of CD4+ or CD8+ T cells sorted from blood, taken in a trial of the OX40 agonist ivuxolimab.

CDR3 DNA: TGTGCCAGCAGTACGGTAACCGGGGAGCTGTTTTTT. Translation gives CASSTVTGELFF. The gene calls are TRBV6-5 and TRBJ2-2; D not certain. Trimming removed 5 bases at V and 5 bases at J, with 6 bases between. Germline V lookup: CDR1 MNHEY, CDR2 SVGAGI. There are 12 residues in the CDR3.